A selection of T cell receptor beta chains follows, all from one sample in a study of radiation and T cells in renal cell carcinoma. Profiled with immunoSEQ multiplex PCR; TCRdb holds only in-frame clones, not every one. Of more than 95,000 clones listed, roughly 80% are singletons. This specimen was blood, taken from a patient whose treatment included radiotherapy and nephrectomy. These receptor sequences come from a woman between 55 and 75 years old with renal cell carcinoma. Both conserved end residues are part of each CDR3.

TRBJ1-1	TRBV9	CASSLEGLEPNTEAFF
TRBJ1-1	TRBV18	CASSPAERVEAFF
TRBJ2-2	TRBV18	CASSPPGTANTGELFF
TRBJ1-2	TRBV7-2	CASSFGQLNYGYTF
TRBJ2-1	TRBV6-5	CASSDQGDNEQFF
TRBJ1-2	TRBV28	CASSLLGTTLGYTF
TRBJ1-3	TRBV19	CASSLQGAIGNTIYF
TRBJ1-2	TRBV29-1	CSVGGHTRYGYTF
TRBJ1-6	TRBV6-5	CASSYSQPPLYPLHF
TRBJ1-5	TRBV28	CASSYRPRQPQHF
TRBJ1-2	TRBV7-9	CASSLARSTVFYGYTF
TRBJ1-1	TRBV19	CASTEDSMNTEAFF
TRBJ2-5	TRBV9	CASSVRQGQETQYF
TRBJ2-2	TRBV4-1	CASNEGARTGELFF
TRBJ2-3	TRBV15	CATSRVRYTDTQYF
TRBJ1-2	TRBV27	CASSLSGRSEGYTF
TRBJ1-3	TRBV6-5	CASGSGLGNTIYF
TRBJ1-2	TRBV25-1	CASSERAHAGKRSYGYTF
TRBJ1-4	TRBV6-1	CASSEPGLEKLFF
TRBJ1-3	TRBV29-1	CSVGQTSGNTIYF
TRBJ1-3	TRBV4-1	CASSQYPPGQSSGNTIYF
TRBJ1-1	TRBV7-9	CASSFDLGTEAFF
TRBJ1-2	TRBV7-2	CASSRDRAGYTF
TRBJ1-3	TRBV4-1	CASSQGLSGNTIYF
TRBJ1-2	TRBV19	CASMESRGAYGYTF
TRBJ2-2	TRBV27	CASSFLGGTVRAGELFF
TRBJ1-1	TRBV14	CASSQALFTEAFF
TRBJ2-7	TRBV11-1	CASSLFPRGGKTYEQYF
TRBJ2-7	TRBV4-1	CASSQDRPSGSYEQYF
TRBJ1-2	TRBV5-1	CASSNGQANYGYTF
TRBJ2-5	TRBV6-6	CASSYSTKSAKTQYF
TRBJ1-1	TRBV6-5	CASSYSGPGGTEAFF
TRBJ1-6	TRBV29-1	CSVSLGSRYNSPLHF
TRBJ2-7	TRBV6-1	CASSAGPMTGNEQYF
TRBJ2-7	TRBV19	CASSMGERNEQYF
TRBJ2-5	TRBV5-4	CASSNGQEKETQYF
TRBJ1-5	TRBV19	CASSIREEQPQHF
TRBJ1-6	TRBV7-3	CASSVPSSGSPLHF
TRBJ2-7	TRBV7-6	CASSLEAREQYF
TRBJ1-6	TRBV2	CASSPDQTGYGSPLHF
TRBJ2-5	TRBV28	CASSYQTGGEETQYF
TRBJ1-2	TRBV28	CASSTPGGLGYTF
TRBJ1-2	TRBV28	CASSPHRQWGYGYTF
TRBJ1-1	TRBV10-3	CAISREGTVLPPGAFF
TRBJ2-3	TRBV6-5	CASSPRVDTQYF
TRBJ1-3	TRBV2	CASSEGRSITVGNTIYF